The clone carrying this TCR beta chain showed up just a few times. This entry comes from a study of early T cells in non-severe SARS-CoV-2 infection. The overall study: With bulk RNA from unsorted whole blood as input, sequencing yielded unpaired chains.

Unique molecular identifiers were affixed to single, distinct cDNA molecules. MiXCR was run by TCRdb on the 5' RACE reads, yielding one entry per CDR3 protein. Of tens of thousands of distinct CDR3 sequences listed, 10% to 15% are singletons. This CDR3 spans 15 amino acids. Trimming at V came to 1 base and at J to 5 bases, leaving 5 bases not matched to a gene. Germline-derived CDR1 and CDR2 are SGHRS and YFSETQ. The sequencing sample was made of whole blood. The chain carries TRBV5-1 and TRBJ2-3; 9 nucleotides match TRBD1. The TCR sequence derives from an adult who was a healthcare worker with PCR-confirmed SARS-CoV-2 infection or an uninfected control (not recorded which). CDR3 residues: CASSLTGQGRDTQYF. CDR3 DNA: TGCGCCAGCAGCTTGACAGGACAGGGGCGAGATACGCAGTATTTT. Supplemented by reference TRBV5-1 and TRBJ2-3, the full variable domain reads KAGVTQTPRYLIKTRGQQVTLSCSPISGHRSVSWYQQTPGQGLQFLFEYFSETQRNKGNFPGRFSGRQFSNSRSEMNVSTLELGDSALYLCASSLTGQGRDTQYFGPGTRLTVL.